This TCR beta chain was documented in a study of early T cells in non-severe SARS-CoV-2 infection. About the study: The sequenced material was bulk RNA from unsorted whole blood, and its chains were unpaired. Study-wide points: VDJdb matching, biased toward anti-spike CD8 responses, missed private and CD4 specificities.

Researchers tagged individual cDNA molecules with unique molecular identifiers. TCRdb fed the 5' RACE reads into MiXCR, producing one record per CDR3 protein. The sample includes about 100,000 distinct CDR3 sequences, less than 15% of them seen just once. Germline V gene sequence: CDR1 SQVTM, CDR2 ANQGSEA. The CDR3 is made up of 13 amino acids. Deletions cut 4 bases from V and 6 bases from J, with 13 bases between. On this clonotype: What it binds is not known.

The gene calls are TRBV29-1 and TRBJ2-1; TRBD2 might be the D (5 bases). The sequence was collected from an adult who was a healthcare worker with PCR-confirmed SARS-CoV-2 infection or an uninfected control (not recorded which). Material: whole blood. The chain's CDR3 is CSVGRTDINEQFF. In DNA, the CDR3 is TGCAGCGTTGGCAGGACTGACATCAATGAGCAGTTCTTC.